These T cell receptor beta chains were read from a single sample in a study of blood T cell repertoires in COVID-19. TCRdb keeps only in-frame clones here, not all; method: immunoSEQ multiplex PCR. This table holds approximately 200,000 clones, approximately 90% found once. The sample was PBMCs or T cells enriched from blood (not recorded which). Source of these receptors: a woman in her twenties or thirties who had recovered from COVID-19. CDR3s include the opening cysteine and the closing phenylalanine or tryptophan. Fields, in order: CDR3 DNA, CDR3 protein, clone size, D gene, V gene, J gene. The D gene is left open where the match is weak. Clone size is not always given. Where it is, it says once, few, many or a class for expanded clones.

CDR3 DNA: TGTGCCAGCAGCTTGGACGAGTCTGAAGCTTTCTTT
CDR3 protein: CASSLDESEAFF
clone size: .
D gene: .
V gene: TRBV5-6
J gene: TRBJ1-1

CDR3 DNA: TGTGCCAGCAGCCAAGAGTTCGGGACTAGCGTGAGCACAGATACGCAGTATTTT
CDR3 protein: CASSQEFGTSVSTDTQYF
clone size: .
D gene: TRBD2
V gene: TRBV4-2
J gene: TRBJ2-3

CDR3 DNA: TGTGCCAGCAGCTTAGGTGTCTCCGGGATCACAGATACGCAGTATTTT
CDR3 protein: CASSLGVSGITDTQYF
clone size: .
D gene: .
V gene: TRBV7-2
J gene: TRBJ2-3

CDR3 DNA: TGTGCCAGCAGTACCATCCTGGCGGGGGGGACGTTCTACGAGCAGTACTTC
CDR3 protein: CASSTILAGGTFYEQYF
clone size: .
D gene: TRBD2
V gene: TRBV25-1
J gene: TRBJ2-7

CDR3 DNA: TGTGCCAGTAGGACAGGGTGGGGCACTGAAGCTTTCTTT
CDR3 protein: CASRTGWGTEAFF
clone size: .
D gene: TRBD1
V gene: TRBV19
J gene: TRBJ1-1

CDR3 DNA: TGTGCCAGCAGCTCCCCGGACAGTGCGCGCTGGCAAGCTTTCTTT
CDR3 protein: CASSSPDSARWQAFF
clone size: .
D gene: .
V gene: TRBV6-2/TRBV6-3
J gene: TRBJ1-1

CDR3 DNA: TGTGCCAGCAGCCAAGAGGGGATGGGACTCACTGAAGCTTTCTTT
CDR3 protein: CASSQEGMGLTEAFF
clone size: .
D gene: .
V gene: TRBV14
J gene: TRBJ1-1

CDR3 DNA: TGCGCCAGCAGCCGCTCGGTGAACGGAAACACCATATATTTT
CDR3 protein: CASSRSVNGNTIYF
clone size: .
D gene: .
V gene: TRBV10-2
J gene: TRBJ1-3

CDR3 DNA: TGTGCCAGCAGTGGACCCGGGACTAGCTCCTACGAGCAGTACTTC
CDR3 protein: CASSGPGTSSYEQYF
clone size: .
D gene: TRBD2
V gene: TRBV6-2/TRBV6-3
J gene: TRBJ2-7

CDR3 DNA: TGTGCCAGCAGCTTAGTGGCAGAAGGCTACACCTTC
CDR3 protein: CASSLVAEGYTF
clone size: once
D gene: .
V gene: TRBV7-9
J gene: TRBJ1-2